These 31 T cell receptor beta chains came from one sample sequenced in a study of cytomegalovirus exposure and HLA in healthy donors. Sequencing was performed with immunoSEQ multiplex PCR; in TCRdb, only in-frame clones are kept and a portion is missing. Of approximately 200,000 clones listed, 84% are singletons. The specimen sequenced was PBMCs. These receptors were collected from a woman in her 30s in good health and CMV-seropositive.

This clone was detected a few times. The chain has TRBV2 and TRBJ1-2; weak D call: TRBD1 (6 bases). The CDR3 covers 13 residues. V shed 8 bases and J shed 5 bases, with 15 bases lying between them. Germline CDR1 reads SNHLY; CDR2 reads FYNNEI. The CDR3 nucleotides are TGTGCCAGCGTAATAGGGGGGGCGTATGGCTACACCTTC. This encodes CASVIGGAYGYTF. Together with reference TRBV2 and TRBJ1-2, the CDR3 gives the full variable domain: EPEVTQTPSHQVTQMGQEVILRCVPISNHLYFYWYRQILGQKVEFLVSFYNNEISEKSEIFDDQFSVERPDGSNFTLKIRSTKLEDSAMYFCASVIGGAYGYTFGSGTRLTVV.

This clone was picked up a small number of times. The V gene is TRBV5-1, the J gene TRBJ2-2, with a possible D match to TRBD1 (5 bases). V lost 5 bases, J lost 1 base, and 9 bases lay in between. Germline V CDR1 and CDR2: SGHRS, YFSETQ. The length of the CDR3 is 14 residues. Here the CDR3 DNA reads TGCGCCAGCAGTATTACAGGGAACACCGGGGAGCTGTTTTTT. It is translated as CASSITGNTGELFF.

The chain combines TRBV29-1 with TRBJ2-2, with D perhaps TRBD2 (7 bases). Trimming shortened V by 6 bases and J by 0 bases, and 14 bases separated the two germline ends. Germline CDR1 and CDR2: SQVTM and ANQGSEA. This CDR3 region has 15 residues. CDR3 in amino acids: CSVRGLKTNTGELFF. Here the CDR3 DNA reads TGCAGCGTCAGGGGACTAAAGACGAACACCGGGGAGCTGTTTTTT.

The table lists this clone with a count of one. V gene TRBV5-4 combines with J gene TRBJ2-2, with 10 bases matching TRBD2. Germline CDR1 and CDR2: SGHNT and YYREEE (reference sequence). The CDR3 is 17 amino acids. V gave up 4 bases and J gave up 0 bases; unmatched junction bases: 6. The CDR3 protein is CASSPRTSGTNTGELFF. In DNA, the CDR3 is TGTGCCAGCAGCCCAAGGACTAGCGGAACGAACACCGGGGAGCTGTTTTTT. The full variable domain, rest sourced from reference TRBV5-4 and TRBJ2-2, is ETGVTQSPTHLIKTRGQQVTLRCSSQSGHNTVSWYQQALGQGPQFIFQYYREEENGRGNFPPRFSGLQFPNYSSELNVNALELDDSALYLCASSPRTSGTNTGELFFGEGSRLTVL.

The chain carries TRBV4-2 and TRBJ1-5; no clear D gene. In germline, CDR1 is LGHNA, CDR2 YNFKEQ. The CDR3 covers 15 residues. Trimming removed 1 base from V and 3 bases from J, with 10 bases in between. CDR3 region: CASSQGGDSNQPQHF. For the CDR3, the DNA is TGTGCCAGCAGCCAAGGAGGCGACTCCAATCAGCCCCAGCATTTT.

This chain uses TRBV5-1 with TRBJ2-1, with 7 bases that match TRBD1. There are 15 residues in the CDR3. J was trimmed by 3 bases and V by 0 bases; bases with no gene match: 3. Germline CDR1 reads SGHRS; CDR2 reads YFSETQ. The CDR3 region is CASSLEGANYNEQFF. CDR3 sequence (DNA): TGCGCCAGCAGCTTGGAGGGGGCGAACTACAATGAGCAGTTCTTC. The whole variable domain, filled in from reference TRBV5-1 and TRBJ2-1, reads KAGVTQTPRYLIKTRGQQVTLSCSPISGHRSVSWYQQTPGQGLQFLFEYFSETQRNKGNFPGRFSGRQFSNSRSEMNVSTLELGDSALYLCASSLEGANYNEQFFGPGTRLTVL.

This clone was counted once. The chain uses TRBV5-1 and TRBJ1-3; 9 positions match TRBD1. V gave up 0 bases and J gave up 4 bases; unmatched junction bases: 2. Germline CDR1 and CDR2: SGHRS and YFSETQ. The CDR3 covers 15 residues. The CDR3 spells CASSLGDRAGNTIYF. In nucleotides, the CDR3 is TGCGCCAGCAGCTTGGGGGACAGGGCCGGAAACACCATATATTTT.

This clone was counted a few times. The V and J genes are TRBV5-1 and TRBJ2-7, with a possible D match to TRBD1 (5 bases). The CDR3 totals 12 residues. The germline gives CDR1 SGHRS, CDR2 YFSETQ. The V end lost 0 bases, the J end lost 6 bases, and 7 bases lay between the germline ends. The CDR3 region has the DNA TGCGCCAGCAGCTTGGAAGGGGTCGAGCAGTACTTC. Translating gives CASSLEGVEQYF.

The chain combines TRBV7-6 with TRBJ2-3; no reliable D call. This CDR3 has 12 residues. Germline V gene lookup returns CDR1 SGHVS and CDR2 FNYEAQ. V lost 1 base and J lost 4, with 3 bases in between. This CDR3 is CASSLGPDTQYF. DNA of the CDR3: TGTGCCAGCAGCTTAGGGCCAGATACGCAGTATTTT. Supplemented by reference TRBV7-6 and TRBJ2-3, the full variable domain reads GAGVSQSPRYKVTKRGQDVALRCDPISGHVSLYWYRQALGQGPEFLTYFNYEAQQDKSGLPNDRFSAERPEGSISTLTIQRTEQRDSAMYRCASSLGPDTQYFGPGTRLTVL.

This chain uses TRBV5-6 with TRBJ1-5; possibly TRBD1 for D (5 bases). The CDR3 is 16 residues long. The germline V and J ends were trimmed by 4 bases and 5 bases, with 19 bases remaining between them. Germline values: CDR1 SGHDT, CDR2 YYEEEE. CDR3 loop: CASSTWVLRQYQPQHF. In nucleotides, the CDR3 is TGTGCCAGCAGCACCTGGGTGCTTAGACAGTATCAGCCCCAGCATTTT.

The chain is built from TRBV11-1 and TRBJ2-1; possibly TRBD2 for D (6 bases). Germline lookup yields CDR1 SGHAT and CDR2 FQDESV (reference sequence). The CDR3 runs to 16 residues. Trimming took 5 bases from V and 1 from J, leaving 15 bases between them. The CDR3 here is CASSLELALSYNEQFF. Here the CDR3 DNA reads TGTGCCAGCAGCCTTGAACTAGCCTTGTCCTACAATGAGCAGTTCTTC.

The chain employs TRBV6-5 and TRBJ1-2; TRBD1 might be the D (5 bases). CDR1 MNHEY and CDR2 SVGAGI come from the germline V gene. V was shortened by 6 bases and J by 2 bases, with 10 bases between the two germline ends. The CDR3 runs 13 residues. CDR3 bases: TGTGCCAGCAGCCAGGGCCCCAACTATGGCTACACCTTC. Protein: CASSQGPNYGYTF.

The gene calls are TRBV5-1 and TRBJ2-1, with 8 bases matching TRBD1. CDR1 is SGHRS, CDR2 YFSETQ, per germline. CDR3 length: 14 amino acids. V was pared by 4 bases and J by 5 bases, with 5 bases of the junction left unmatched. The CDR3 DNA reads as TGCGCCAGCAGCGTGGACAGGGTAAACAATGAGCAGTTCTTC. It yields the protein CASSVDRVNNEQFF.

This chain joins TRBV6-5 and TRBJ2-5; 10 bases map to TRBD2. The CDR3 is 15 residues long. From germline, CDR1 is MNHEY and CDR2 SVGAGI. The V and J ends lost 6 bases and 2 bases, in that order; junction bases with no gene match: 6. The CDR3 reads CASRRTSGRQETQYF. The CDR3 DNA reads TGTGCCAGCAGAAGGACTAGCGGCCGACAAGAGACCCAGTACTTC.

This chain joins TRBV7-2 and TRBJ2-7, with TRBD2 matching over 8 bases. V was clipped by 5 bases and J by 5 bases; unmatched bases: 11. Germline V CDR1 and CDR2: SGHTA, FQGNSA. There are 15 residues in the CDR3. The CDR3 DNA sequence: TGTGCCAGCAGCCCACGGACTAGCTCCGGGAACGAGCAGTACTTC. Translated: CASSPRTSSGNEQYF.

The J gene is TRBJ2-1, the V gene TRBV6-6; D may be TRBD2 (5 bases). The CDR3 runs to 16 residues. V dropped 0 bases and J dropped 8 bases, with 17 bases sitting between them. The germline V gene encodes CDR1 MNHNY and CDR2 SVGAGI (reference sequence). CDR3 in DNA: TGTGCCAGCAGTTACTCGGCGGCGGGTATTGGGTATGAGCAGTTCTTC. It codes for CASSYSAAGIGYEQFF.

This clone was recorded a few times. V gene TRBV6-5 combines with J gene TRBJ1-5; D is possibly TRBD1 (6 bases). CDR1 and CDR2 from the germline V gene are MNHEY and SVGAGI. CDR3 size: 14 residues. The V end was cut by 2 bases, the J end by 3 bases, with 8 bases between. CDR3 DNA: TGTGCCAGCAGTTACCGACAGGTCAATCAGCCCCAGCATTTT. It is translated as CASSYRQVNQPQHF.

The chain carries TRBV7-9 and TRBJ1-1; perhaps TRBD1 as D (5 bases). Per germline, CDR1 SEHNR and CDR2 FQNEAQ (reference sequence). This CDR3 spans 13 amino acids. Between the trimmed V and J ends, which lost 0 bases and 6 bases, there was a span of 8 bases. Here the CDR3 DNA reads TGTGCCAGCAGCTTAGCCGACAGTCCTGAAGCTTTCTTT. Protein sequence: CASSLADSPEAFF.

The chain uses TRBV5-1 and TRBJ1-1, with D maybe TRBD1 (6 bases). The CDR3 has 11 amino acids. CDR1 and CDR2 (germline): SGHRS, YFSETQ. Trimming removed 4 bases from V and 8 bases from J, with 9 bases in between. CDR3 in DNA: TGCGCCAGCAGCACCGGACAGGAAGCTTTCTTT. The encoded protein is CASSTGQEAFF.

Here the CDR3 DNA reads TGTGCCAGCACCACCGGAGGGTCGGGAAACACCATATATTTT. It yields the protein CASTTGGSGNTIYF. This chain links TRBV6-5 with TRBJ1-3; D remains unclear. This CDR3 comprises 14 residues. Germline V gene data show CDR1 as MNHEY and CDR2 as SVGAGI. Trimming took off 7 bases at V and 4 bases at J, with 14 bases between the two ends.

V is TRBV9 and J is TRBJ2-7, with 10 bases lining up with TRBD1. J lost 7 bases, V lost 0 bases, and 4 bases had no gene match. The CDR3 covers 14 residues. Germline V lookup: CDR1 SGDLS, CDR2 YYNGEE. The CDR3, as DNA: TGTGCCAGCAGCGTAGGGACAGGGGGTAAAGAGCAGTACTTC. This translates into CASSVGTGGKEQYF.

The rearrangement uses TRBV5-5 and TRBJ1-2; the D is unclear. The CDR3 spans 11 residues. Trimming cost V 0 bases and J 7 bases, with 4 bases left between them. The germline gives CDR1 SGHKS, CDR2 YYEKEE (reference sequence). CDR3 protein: CASSLDLGYTF. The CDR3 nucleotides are TGTGCCAGCAGCTTGGATCTTGGCTACACCTTC.

CDR3: CASSTRERDEQFF. The CDR3 DNA follows: TGTGCCAGCAGTACACGGGAGCGGGATGAGCAGTTCTTC. V usage is TRBV6-5 and J usage is TRBJ2-1; maybe TRBD2 (6 bases). This CDR3 spans 13 amino acids. The V end lost 5 bases, the J end lost 8 bases, and 13 bases lay between the germline ends. Per the germline V gene, CDR1 is MNHEY and CDR2 is SVGAGI.

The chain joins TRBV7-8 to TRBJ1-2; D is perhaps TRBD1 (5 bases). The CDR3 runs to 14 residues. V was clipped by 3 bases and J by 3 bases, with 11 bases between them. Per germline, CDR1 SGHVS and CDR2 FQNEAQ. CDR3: CASSLAGTDYGYTF. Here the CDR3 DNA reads TGTGCCAGCAGCTTGGCCGGGACTGACTATGGCTACACCTTC.

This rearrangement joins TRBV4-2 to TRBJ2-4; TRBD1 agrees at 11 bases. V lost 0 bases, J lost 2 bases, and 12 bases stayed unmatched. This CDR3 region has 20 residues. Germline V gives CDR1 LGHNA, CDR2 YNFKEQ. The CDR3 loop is CASSQDQVIGQGATKNIQYF. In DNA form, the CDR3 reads TGTGCCAGCAGCCAAGATCAGGTCATAGGACAGGGGGCAACCAAAAACATTCAGTACTTC.

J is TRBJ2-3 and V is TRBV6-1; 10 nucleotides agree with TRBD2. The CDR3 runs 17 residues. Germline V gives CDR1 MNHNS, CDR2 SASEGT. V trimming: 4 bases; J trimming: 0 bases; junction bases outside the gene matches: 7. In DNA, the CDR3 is TGTGCCAGCAGTGTCTCTAGCGGGGGTTCTAGCACAGATACGCAGTATTTT. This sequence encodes CASSVSSGGSSTDTQYF.

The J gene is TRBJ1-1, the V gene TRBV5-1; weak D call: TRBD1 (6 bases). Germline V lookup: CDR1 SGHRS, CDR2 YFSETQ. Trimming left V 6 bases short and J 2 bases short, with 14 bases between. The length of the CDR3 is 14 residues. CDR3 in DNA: TGCGCCAGCACACAACTGGGGACAAACACTGAAGCTTTCTTT. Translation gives CASTQLGTNTEAFF.

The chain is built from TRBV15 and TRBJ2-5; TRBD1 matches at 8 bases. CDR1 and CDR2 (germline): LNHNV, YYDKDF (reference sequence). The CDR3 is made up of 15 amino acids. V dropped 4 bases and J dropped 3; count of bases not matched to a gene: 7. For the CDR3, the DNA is TGTGCCACCAGCAAACCTTCGACAGGGGAAGAGACCCAGTACTTC. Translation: CATSKPSTGEETQYF.

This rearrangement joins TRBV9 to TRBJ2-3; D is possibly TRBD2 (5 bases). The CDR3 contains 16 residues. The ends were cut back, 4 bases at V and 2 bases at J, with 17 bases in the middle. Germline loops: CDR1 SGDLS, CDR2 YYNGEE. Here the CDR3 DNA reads TGTGCCAGCAGCCCCAATCCCCAGCGGTCCACAGATACGCAGTATTTT. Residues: CASSPNPQRSTDTQYF.

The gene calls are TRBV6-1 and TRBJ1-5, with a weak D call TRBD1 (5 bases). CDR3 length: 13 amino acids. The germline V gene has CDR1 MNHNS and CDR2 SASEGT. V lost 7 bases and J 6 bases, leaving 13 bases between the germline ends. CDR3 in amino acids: CASTGGGSQPQHF. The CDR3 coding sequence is TGTGCCAGCACCGGGGGGGGGAGTCAGCCCCAGCATTTT.

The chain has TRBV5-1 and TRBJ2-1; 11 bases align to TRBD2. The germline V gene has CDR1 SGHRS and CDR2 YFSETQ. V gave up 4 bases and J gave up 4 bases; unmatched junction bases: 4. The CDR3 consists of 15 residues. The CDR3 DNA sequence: TGCGCCAGCAGCCCCGGGACTAGCGGATACAATGAGCAGTTCTTC. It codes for CASSPGTSGYNEQFF.